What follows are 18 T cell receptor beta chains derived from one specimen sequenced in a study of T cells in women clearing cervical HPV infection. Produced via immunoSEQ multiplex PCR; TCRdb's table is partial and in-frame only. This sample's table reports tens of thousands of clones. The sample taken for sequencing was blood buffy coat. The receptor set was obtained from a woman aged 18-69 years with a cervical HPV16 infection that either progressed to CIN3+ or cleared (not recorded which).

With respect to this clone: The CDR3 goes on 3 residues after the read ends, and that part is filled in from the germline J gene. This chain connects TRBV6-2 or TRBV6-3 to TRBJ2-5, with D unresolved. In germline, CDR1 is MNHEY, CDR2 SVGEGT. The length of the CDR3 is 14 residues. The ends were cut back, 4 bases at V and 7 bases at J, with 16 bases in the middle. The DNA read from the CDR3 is TGTGCCAGCAGTTTCCCAGACTCCTGGAGGACC. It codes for CASSFPDSWRT. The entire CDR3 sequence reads CASSFPDSWRTQYF.

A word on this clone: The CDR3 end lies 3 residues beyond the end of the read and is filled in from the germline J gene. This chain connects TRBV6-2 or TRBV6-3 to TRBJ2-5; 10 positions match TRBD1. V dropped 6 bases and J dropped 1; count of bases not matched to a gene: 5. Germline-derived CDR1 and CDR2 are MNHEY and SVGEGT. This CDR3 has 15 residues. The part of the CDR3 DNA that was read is TGTGCCAGCAGCTCCGGGACAGGGGTCCAAGAGACC. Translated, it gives CASSSGTGVQET. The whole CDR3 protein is CASSSGTGVQETQYF.

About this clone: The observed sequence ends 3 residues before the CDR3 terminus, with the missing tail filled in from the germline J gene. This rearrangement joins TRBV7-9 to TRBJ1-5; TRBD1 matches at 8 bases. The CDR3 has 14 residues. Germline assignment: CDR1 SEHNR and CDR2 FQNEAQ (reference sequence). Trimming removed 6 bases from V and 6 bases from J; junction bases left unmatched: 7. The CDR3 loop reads CASSPGQGSQPQHF. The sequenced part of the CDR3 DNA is TGTGCCAGCAGTCCAGGACAGGGCAGTCAGCCC.

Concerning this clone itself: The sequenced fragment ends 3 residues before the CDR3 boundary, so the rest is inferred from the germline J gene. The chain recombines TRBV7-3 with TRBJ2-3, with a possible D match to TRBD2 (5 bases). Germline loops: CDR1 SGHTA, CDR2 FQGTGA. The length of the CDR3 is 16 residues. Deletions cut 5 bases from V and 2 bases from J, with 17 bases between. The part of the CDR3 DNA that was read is TGTGCCAGCAGCCTCACCGCGGGTTACAACACAGATACG. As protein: CASSLTAGYNTDT. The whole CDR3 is CASSLTAGYNTDTQYF.

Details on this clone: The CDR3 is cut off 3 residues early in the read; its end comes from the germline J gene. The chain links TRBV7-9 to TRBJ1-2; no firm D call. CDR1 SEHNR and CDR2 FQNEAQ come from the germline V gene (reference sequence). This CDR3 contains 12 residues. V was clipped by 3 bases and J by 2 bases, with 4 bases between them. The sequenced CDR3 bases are TGTGCCAGCAGCTTCCAGAACTATGGC. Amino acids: CASSFQNYG. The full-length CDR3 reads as CASSFQNYGYTF.

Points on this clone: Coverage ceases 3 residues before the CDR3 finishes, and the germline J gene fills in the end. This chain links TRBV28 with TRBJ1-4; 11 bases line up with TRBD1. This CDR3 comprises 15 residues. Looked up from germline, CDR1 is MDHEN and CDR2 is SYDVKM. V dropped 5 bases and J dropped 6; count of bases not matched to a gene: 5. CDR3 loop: CASSPRDRGYEKLFF. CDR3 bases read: TGTGCCAGCAGTCCGAGGGACAGGGGGTATGAAAAA.

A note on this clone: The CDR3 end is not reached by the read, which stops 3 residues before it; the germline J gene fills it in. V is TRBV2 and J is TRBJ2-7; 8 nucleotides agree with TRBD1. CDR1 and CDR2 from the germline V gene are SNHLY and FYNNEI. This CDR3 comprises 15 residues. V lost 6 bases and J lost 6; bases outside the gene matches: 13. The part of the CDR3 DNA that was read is TGTGCCAGCAGACCCCTCCGGGACAGGCGGGTCGAG. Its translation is CASRPLRDRRVE. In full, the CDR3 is CASRPLRDRRVEQYF.

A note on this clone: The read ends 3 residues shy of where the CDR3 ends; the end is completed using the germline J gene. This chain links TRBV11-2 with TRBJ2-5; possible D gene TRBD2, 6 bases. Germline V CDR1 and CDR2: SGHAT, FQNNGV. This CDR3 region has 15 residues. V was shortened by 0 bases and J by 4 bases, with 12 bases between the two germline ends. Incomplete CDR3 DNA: TGTGCCAGCAGCTTAGACCCGCGACTAGGAGAGACC. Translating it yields CASSLDPRLGET. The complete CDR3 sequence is CASSLDPRLGETQYF.

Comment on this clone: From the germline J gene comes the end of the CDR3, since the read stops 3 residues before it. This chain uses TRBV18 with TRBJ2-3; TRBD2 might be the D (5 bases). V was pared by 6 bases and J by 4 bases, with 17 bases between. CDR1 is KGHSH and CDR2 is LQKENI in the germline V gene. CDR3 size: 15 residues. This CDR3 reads CASSSLAGRPDTQYF. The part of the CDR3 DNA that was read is TGTGCCAGCTCTTCGCTGGCGGGTCGGCCAGATACG.

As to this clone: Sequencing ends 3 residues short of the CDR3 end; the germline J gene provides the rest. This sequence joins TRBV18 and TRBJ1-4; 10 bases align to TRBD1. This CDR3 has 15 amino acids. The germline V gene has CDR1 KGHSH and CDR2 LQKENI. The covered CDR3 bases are TGTGCCAGCTCACTTGGACAGGGGGGTGGTTCACCA. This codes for CASSLGQGGGSP. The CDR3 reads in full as CASSLGQGGGSPLFF.

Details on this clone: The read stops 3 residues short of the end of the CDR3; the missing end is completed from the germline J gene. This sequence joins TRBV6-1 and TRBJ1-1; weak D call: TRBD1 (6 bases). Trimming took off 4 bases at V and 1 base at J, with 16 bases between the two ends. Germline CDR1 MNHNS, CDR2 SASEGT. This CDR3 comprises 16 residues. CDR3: CASSGWMGAGNTEAFF. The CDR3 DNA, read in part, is TGTGCCAGCAGTGGGTGGATGGGGGCAGGGAACACTGAA.

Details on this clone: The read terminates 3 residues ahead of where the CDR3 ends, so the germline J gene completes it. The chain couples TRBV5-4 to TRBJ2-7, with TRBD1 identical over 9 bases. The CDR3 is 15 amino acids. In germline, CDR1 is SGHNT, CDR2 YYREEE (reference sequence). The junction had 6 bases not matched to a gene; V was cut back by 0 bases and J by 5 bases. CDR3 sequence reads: CASSLGRDRANEQYF. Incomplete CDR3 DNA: TGTGCCAGCAGCTTGGGTCGGGACAGGGCCAACGAG.

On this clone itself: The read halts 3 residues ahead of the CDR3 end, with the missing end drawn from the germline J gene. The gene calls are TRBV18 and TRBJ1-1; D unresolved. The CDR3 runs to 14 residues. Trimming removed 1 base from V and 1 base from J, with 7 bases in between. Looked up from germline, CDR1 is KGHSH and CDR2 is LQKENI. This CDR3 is CASSPLKGNTEAFF. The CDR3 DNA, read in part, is TGTGCCAGCTCACCACTTAAGGGGAACACTGAA.

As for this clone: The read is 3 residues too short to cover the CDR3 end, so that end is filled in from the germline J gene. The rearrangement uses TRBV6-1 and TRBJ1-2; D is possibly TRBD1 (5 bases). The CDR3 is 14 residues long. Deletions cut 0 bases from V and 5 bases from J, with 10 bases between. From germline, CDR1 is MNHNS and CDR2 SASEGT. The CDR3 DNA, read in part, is TGTGCCAGCAGTGAAGCGCTGGCAGGGTATGGC. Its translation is CASSEALAGYG. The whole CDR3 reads CASSEALAGYGYTF.

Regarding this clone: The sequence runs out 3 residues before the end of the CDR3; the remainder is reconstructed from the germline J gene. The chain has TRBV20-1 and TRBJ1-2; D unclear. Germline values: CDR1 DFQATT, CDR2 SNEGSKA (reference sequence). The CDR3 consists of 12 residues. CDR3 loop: CSARDLPYDYTF. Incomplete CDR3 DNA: TGCAGTGCTAGAGACCTGCCCTACGAC.

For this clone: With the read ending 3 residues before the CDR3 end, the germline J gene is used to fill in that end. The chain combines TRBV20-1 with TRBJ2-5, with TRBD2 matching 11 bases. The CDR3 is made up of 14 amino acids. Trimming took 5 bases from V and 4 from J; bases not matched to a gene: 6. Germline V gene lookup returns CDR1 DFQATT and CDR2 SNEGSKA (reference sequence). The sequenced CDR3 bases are TGCAGTGCTCGTCCACTAGCGGGAGTAGAGACC. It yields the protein CSARPLAGVET. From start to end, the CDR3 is CSARPLAGVETQYF.

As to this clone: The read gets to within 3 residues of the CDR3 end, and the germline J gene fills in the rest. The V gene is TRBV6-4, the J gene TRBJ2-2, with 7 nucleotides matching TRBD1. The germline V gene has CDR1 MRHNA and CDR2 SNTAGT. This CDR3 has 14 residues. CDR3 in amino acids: CASSAGTEGSPLFF. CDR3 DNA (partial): TGTGCCAGCAGCGCCGGGACAGAGGGTTCACCG.

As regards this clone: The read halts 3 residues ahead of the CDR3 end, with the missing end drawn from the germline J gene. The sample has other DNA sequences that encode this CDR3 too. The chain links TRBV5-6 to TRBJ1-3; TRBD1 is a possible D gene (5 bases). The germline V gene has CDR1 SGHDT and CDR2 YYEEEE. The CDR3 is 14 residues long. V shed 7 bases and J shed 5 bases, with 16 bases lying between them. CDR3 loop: CASGLGQGRNTIYF. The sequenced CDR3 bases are TGTGCCAGCGGCCTGGGGCAGGGAAGAAACACC.